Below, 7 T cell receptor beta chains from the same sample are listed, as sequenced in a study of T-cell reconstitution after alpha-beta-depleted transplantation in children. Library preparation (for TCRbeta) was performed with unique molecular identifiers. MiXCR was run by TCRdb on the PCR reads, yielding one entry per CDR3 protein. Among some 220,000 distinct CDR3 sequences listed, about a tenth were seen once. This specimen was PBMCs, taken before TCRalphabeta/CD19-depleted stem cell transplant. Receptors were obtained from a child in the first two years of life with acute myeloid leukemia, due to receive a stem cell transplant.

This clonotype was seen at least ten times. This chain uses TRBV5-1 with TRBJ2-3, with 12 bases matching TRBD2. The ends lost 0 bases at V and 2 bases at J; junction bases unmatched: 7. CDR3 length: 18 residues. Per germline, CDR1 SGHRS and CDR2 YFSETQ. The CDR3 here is CASSLDGLAGINTDTQYF. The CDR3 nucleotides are TGCGCCAGCAGCTTGGACGGACTAGCGGGAATAAACACAGATACGCAGTATTTT.

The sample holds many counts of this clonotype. CDR3 DNA: TGTGCCACCAGTGACGGGGACTCCTTAAGGGATGAGCAGTTCTTC. This encodes CATSDGDSLRDEQFF. The chain recombines TRBV24-1 with TRBJ2-1; a weak D match, TRBD2 (6 bases). Trimming stripped 4 bases from V and 8 bases from J, with 17 bases between. The CDR3 loop spans 15 amino acids. Germline V CDR1 and CDR2: KGHDR, SFDVKD.

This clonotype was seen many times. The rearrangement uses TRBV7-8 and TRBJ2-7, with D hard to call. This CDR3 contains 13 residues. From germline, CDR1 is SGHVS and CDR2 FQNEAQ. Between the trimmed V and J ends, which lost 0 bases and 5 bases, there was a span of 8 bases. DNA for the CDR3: TGTGCCAGCAGCTTAGCGCCTACTCACGAGCAGTACTTC. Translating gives CASSLAPTHEQYF. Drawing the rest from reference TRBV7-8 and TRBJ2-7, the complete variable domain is GAGVSQSPRYKVAKRGQDVALRCDPISGHVSLFWYQQALGQGPEFLTYFQNEAQLDKSGLPSDRFFAERPEGSVSTLKIQRTQQEDSAVYLCASSLAPTHEQYFGPGTRLTVT.

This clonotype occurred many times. CDR3 sequence (DNA): TGTGCCAGCAGCCCTCGTCGGGGCGGGGTCGGTACCGGGGAGCTGTTTTTT. This translates into CASSPRRGGVGTGELFF. V gene TRBV5-4 combines with J gene TRBJ2-2; TRBD2 is a possible D gene (6 bases). V was pared by 4 bases and J by 5 bases, with 21 bases between. Germline CDR1 SGHNT, CDR2 YYREEE (reference sequence). The CDR3 is 17 residues long.

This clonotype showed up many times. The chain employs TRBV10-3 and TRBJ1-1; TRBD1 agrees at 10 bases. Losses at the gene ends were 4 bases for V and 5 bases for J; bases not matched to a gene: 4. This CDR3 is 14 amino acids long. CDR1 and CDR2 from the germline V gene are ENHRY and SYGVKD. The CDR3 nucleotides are TGTGCCATCAGTGGACAGGGGGCATGGACTGAAGCTTTCTTT. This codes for CAISGQGAWTEAFF.

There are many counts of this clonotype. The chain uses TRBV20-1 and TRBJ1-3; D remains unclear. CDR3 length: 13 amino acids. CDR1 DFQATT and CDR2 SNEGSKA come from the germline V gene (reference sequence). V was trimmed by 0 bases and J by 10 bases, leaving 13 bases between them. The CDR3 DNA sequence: TGCAGTGCTAGAGATCCCCTGCGTGTGACCATATATTTT. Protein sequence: CSARDPLRVTIYF.

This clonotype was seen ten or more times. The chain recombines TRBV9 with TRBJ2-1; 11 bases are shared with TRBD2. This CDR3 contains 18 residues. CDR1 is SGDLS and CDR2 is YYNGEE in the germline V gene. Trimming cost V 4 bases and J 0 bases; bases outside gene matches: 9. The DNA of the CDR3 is TGTGCCAGCAGCTTGGGACTAGCGGTCCTGAGCTCCTACAATGAGCAGTTCTTC. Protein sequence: CASSLGLAVLSSYNEQFF. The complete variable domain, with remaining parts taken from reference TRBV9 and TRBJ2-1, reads DSGVTQTPKHLITATGQRVTLRCSPRSGDLSVYWYQQSLDQGLQFLIQYYNGEERAKGNILERFSAQQFPDLHSELNLSSLELGDSALYFCASSLGLAVLSSYNEQFFGPGTRLTVL.